The 21 T cell receptor beta chains given below trace back to one sample, sequenced in a study of shared clonotypes between healthy human individuals (TCRdb year 2020). Receptor libraries were prepared by the immunoSEQ multiplex PCR assay. TCRdb stores this immuneACCESS table with in-frame sequences only. Part of the clones is absent; in the studies checked, under half of the shortfall reflects unresolved V genes, and no reason is known for the rest. The sample profile shows some 450,000 clones; approximately 71% of them were found once. The top ten clones comprise around 12% of the sample. The source material was PBMCs. These receptors originate from a woman in her thirties or forties in good health. Some clones in this sample may be carry-over from other donors' samples.

This clone was observed once. The gene calls are TRBV7-3 and TRBJ1-1; D call uncertain. Trimming removed 1 base at V and 3 bases at J, with 6 bases between. Germline V gives CDR1 SGHTA, CDR2 FQGTGA. The CDR3 covers 13 residues. CDR3 loop: CASSLKPDTEAFF. CDR3 sequence (DNA): TGTGCCAGCAGCTTAAAACCGGACACTGAAGCTTTCTTT.

The chain has TRBV5-1 and TRBJ2-7; 8 bases fit TRBD2. V lost 5 bases to trimming and J lost 1 base; unmatched junction nucleotides: 5. The CDR3 length is 14 residues. The germline CDR1 and CDR2 sequences are SGHRS and YFSETQ. CDR3 DNA: TGCGCCAGCAGTCAGCGGGAGAGTTCCTACGAGCAGTACTTC. This translates into CASSQRESSYEQYF. Supplemented by reference TRBV5-1 and TRBJ2-7, the full variable domain reads KAGVTQTPRYLIKTRGQQVTLSCSPISGHRSVSWYQQTPGQGLQFLFEYFSETQRNKGNFPGRFSGRQFSNSRSEMNVSTLELGDSALYLCASSQRESSYEQYFGPGTRLTVT.

V usage is TRBV11-2 and J usage is TRBJ2-2; 7 nucleotides line up with TRBD2. After removal of 5 bases from V and 0 bases from J, the junction contained 3 bases not matched to a gene. In germline, CDR1 is SGHAT, CDR2 FQNNGV. CDR3 length equals 15 residues. CDR3 nucleotide sequence: TGTGCCAGCAGCCGGGAGGTCGCGAACACCGGGGAGCTGTTTTTT. Protein: CASSREVANTGELFF.

This clone was detected only once. The V and J genes are TRBV9 and TRBJ2-7, with a weak D call TRBD1 (6 bases). The CDR3 spans 14 residues. Germline CDR1 reads SGDLS; CDR2 reads YYNGEE. V dropped 0 bases and J dropped 6 bases, with 13 bases sitting between them. CDR3 amino acids: CASSVGSGVSEQYF. CDR3 nucleotides: TGTGCCAGCAGCGTAGGCTCAGGGGTAAGCGAGCAGTACTTC.

The genes are TRBV2 and TRBJ2-7; 11 bases align to TRBD1. Trimming at V came to 8 bases and at J to 4 bases, leaving 10 bases not matched to a gene. This CDR3 has 15 residues. Germline lookup yields CDR1 SNHLY and CDR2 FYNNEI. As DNA, the CDR3 is TGTGCCAGCCTAGGTCGGGACAGGGGGTTTTACGAGCAGTACTTC. Its translation: CASLGRDRGFYEQYF.

Of note for this clone: A single base is all that separates this from a far larger clone, so a read error is likely. Other DNA sequences in the same sample also yield this CDR3. The gene calls are TRBV6-5 and TRBJ2-7, with 7 bases fitting TRBD2. Looked up from germline, CDR1 is MNHEY and CDR2 is SVGAGI. Trimming took 9 bases from V and 4 from J; bases not matched to a gene: 3. The CDR3 covers 11 residues. CDR3 DNA: TGTGCCAGTGGGAGGGAGTACGAGCAGTACTTC. It encodes CASGREYEQYF.

The rearrangement links TRBV7-3 to TRBJ2-1, with D uncertain. Germline lookup yields CDR1 SGHTA and CDR2 FQGTGA. Trimming took 1 base from V and 9 from J, leaving 13 bases between them. This CDR3 comprises 14 residues. CDR3 protein: CASSLSPPISEQFF. The CDR3 region has the DNA TGTGCCAGCAGCTTAAGCCCCCCCATTTCTGAGCAGTTCTTC.

As concerns this clone: A far larger clone is off by one base, so a read error is likely. V is TRBV20-1 and J is TRBJ2-1; a weak D match, TRBD2 (5 bases). The germline V gene has CDR1 DFQATT and CDR2 SNEGSKA (reference sequence). The CDR3 totals 11 residues. Trimming removed 5 bases at V and 8 bases at J, with 10 bases between. The CDR3 loop reads CSARPEDEQFF. For the CDR3, the DNA is TGCAGTGCTCGTCCGGAGGATGAGCAGTTCTTC.

This clone has a count of ten or more. Sequence at one end of the junction differs from germline and may be a read error. The chain uses TRBV10-2 and TRBJ2-7; no definite D call. The CDR3 length is 16 residues. Germline V CDR1 and CDR2: WSHSY, SAAADI. The CDR3 DNA is TGCGCCAGCAGTGAGTCGAGGTGGGCCAGCTCCCACGAGCAGTACTTC. Translated, it gives CASSESRWASSHEQYF.

The chain uses TRBV13 and TRBJ2-7, with a tentative D call TRBD1 (5 bases). The V end was cut by 6 bases, the J end by 2 bases, with 14 bases between. This CDR3 is 14 amino acids long. Germline values: CDR1 PRHDT, CDR2 FYEKMQ (reference sequence). CDR3 sequence (DNA): TGTGCCAGCAGTTGGACACGGCTTACCTACGAGCAGTACTTC. Encoded protein: CASSWTRLTYEQYF.

The rearrangement joins TRBV30 to TRBJ1-1; unclear D gene. With 4 bases removed from V and 1 base from J, the gap between germline ends came to 10 bases. Germline V gene sequence: CDR1 GTSNPN, CDR2 SVGIG (reference sequence). The CDR3 length is 13 residues. CDR3 nucleotide sequence: TGTGCCTGGAATAAAGCGACGAACACTGAAGCTTTCTTT. It is translated as CAWNKATNTEAFF.

The rearrangement links TRBV11-2 to TRBJ2-7, with 11 nucleotides matching TRBD2. Germline-derived CDR1 and CDR2 are SGHAT and FQNNGV. The CDR3 is 15 residues long. V was pared by 1 base and J by 6 bases, with 5 bases of the junction left unmatched. The CDR3 DNA sequence: TGTGCCAGCAGCTTAGGGGGACTAGCGGAGGCCGAGCAGTACTTC. It encodes CASSLGGLAEAEQYF. The full variable domain, with the rest looked up from reference TRBV11-2 and TRBJ2-7, is EAGVAQSPRYKIIEKRQSVAFWCNPISGHATLYWYQQILGQGPKLLIQFQNNGVVDDSQLPKDRFSAERLKGVDSTLKIQPAKLEDSAVYLCASSLGGLAEAEQYFGPGTRLTVT.

The chain has TRBV4-3 and TRBJ2-2; 12 positions agree with TRBD2. The junction had 3 bases not matched to a gene; V was cut back by 4 bases and J by 6 bases. The CDR3 totals 15 residues. Per the germline V gene, CDR1 is LGHNA and CDR2 is YSLEER. The CDR3 sequence: CASSRGLAGPGELFF. The CDR3 DNA is TGCGCCAGCAGCCGAGGACTAGCGGGACCCGGGGAGCTGTTTTTT.

CDR3 nucleotides: TGTGCCAGCAGCTTAGGGCAGGGTGATGGAAACACCATATATTTT. Its translation: CASSLGQGDGNTIYF. This chain connects TRBV7-9 to TRBJ1-3, with D perhaps matching TRBD1 (5 bases). From germline, CDR1 is SEHNR and CDR2 FQNEAQ (reference sequence). This CDR3 comprises 15 residues. The germline V and J ends were trimmed by 1 base and 3 bases, with 10 bases remaining between them. Complete variable domain (other parts from reference TRBV7-9 and TRBJ1-3): DTGVSQNPRHKITKRGQNVTFRCDPISEHNRLYWYRQTLGQGPEFLTYFQNEAQLEKSRLLSDRFSAERPKGSFSTLEIQRTEQGDSAMYLCASSLGQGDGNTIYFGEGSWLTVV.

J is TRBJ2-1 and V is TRBV5-4; 16 nucleotides match TRBD2. J was trimmed by 0 bases and V by 6 bases; bases with no gene match: 9. The germline V gene encodes CDR1 SGHNT and CDR2 YYREEE (reference sequence). CDR3 length: 19 amino acids. The CDR3 loop reads CASTLGGTSGRGSYNEQFF. The CDR3 region has the DNA TGTGCCAGCACCCTCGGGGGGACTAGCGGGAGGGGCTCCTACAATGAGCAGTTCTTC. The full variable domain, rest sourced from reference TRBV5-4 and TRBJ2-1, is ETGVTQSPTHLIKTRGQQVTLRCSSQSGHNTVSWYQQALGQGPQFIFQYYREEENGRGNFPPRFSGLQFPNYSSELNVNALELDDSALYLCASTLGGTSGRGSYNEQFFGPGTRLTVL.

This chain links TRBV28 with TRBJ2-7, with 7 bases matching TRBD1. Looked up from germline, CDR1 is MDHEN and CDR2 is SYDVKM. This CDR3 is 16 amino acids long. The junction had 16 bases not matched to a gene; V was cut back by 4 bases and J by 7 bases. CDR3 in DNA: TGTGCCAGCAGTTCCCCCTCAGGGGGTTCAATGAGAGAGCAGTACTTC. Its protein is CASSSPSGGSMREQYF.

This rearrangement joins TRBV28 to TRBJ1-2; no definite D call. Trimming took 2 bases from V and 3 from J, leaving 10 bases between them. From germline, CDR1 is MDHEN and CDR2 SYDVKM. The CDR3 has 14 residues. CDR3 sequence reads: CASSLNSPYYGYTF. DNA for the CDR3: TGTGCCAGCAGTTTAAACAGCCCTTACTATGGCTACACCTTC.

As concerns this clone: A much larger clone sits a single nucleotide away, making a read error possible. The chain uses TRBV7-9 and TRBJ1-2; D gene ambiguous. This CDR3 comprises 14 residues. Germline CDR1 SEHNR, CDR2 FQNEAQ (reference sequence). CDR3 protein: CASSYPGIPDGYAF. In nucleotides, the CDR3 is TGTGCCAGCAGTTATCCCGGGATACCCGATGGCTACGCCTTC.

V and J are TRBV11-2 and TRBJ2-1, with a possible D match to TRBD2 (5 bases). V lost 1 base and J lost 6, with 10 bases in between. This CDR3 comprises 14 residues. Germline V gene data show CDR1 as SGHAT and CDR2 as FQNNGV. Written as DNA, the CDR3 is TGTGCCAGCAGCTTAGGTACTAGGTCCAATGAGCAGTTCTTC. Its protein product is CASSLGTRSNEQFF.

The rearrangement joins TRBV7-2 to TRBJ2-5; unclear D gene. Near its end, the DNA agrees better with TRBJ2-7, so the J call may be wrong. The CDR3 is made up of 13 amino acids. Per the germline V gene, CDR1 is SGHTA and CDR2 is FQGNSA. The CDR3 DNA follows: TGTGCCAGCAGCCGAGTGCCTTCCTACGAGCAGTACTTC. This gives the protein CASSRVPSYEQYF.

The V and J genes are TRBV4-3 and TRBJ2-3; D possibly corresponds to TRBD2 (6 bases). The length of the CDR3 is 16 residues. Germline loops: CDR1 LGHNA, CDR2 YSLEER. Trimming shortened V by 0 bases and J by 0 bases, and 10 bases separated the two germline ends. The CDR3, as DNA: TGCGCCAGCAGCCAAGATTCCAGCGGGAGCACAGATACGCAGTATTTT. It is translated as CASSQDSSGSTDTQYF.